Below, one T cell receptor (beta chain) is given with its context. This specimen comes from a study of control samples from healthy donors and cancer patients. Sequencing was performed with immunoSEQ multiplex PCR; in TCRdb, only in-frame clones are kept and a portion is missing. The data show around 94,000 clones, around 90% seen once. This CDR3 contains 14 residues. Trimming removed 3 bases at V and 10 bases at J, with 13 bases between. Germline loops: CDR1 MDHEN, CDR2 SYDVKM. This chain connects TRBV28 to TRBJ1-6; a weak D match, TRBD1 (6 bases). This sequence was found in a woman aged 18-29 years in good health. Sequencing was carried out using blood. CDR3 nucleotides: TGTGCCAGCAGTTTGGGGGAGGGGGGGTCACCCCTCCACTTT. This gives the protein CASSLGEGGSPLHF. The full variable domain, completed using reference TRBV28 and TRBJ1-6, is DVKVTQSSRYLVKRTGEKVFLECVQDMDHENMFWYRQDPGLGLRLIYFSYDVKMKEKGDIPEGYSVSREKKERFSLILESASTNQTSMYLCASSLGEGGSPLHFGNGTRLTVT.